A selection of T cell receptor beta chains follows, all from one sample in a study of cytomegalovirus exposure and HLA in healthy donors. The assay was immunoSEQ multiplex PCR, and TCRdb's table has in-frame clones only and misses some. The table lists fewer than 140,000 clones, under 80% of them singletons. Sequenced material: PBMCs. These TCRs come from a man between 60 and 70 years old in good health and CMV-seronegative. Each CDR3 is given with its conserved first and last residue. A D gene is named only where the DNA matches it firmly.

V gene: TRBV4-3; J gene: TRBJ2-5; D gene: .; CDR3 DNA: TGCGCCAGCAGCCAAGATATGAGGGTTGGGTCCCAAGAGACCCAGTACTTC; CDR3 protein: CASSQDMRVGSQETQYF
V gene: TRBV7-2; J gene: TRBJ1-4; D gene: .; CDR3 DNA: TGTGCCAGCAGCTTACAGGGACTAAATGAAAAACTGTTTTTT; CDR3 protein: CASSLQGLNEKLFF
V gene: TRBV6-5; J gene: TRBJ2-5; D gene: .; CDR3 DNA: TGTGCCAGCAGTCCCCGCGGGGCGTACCAAGAGACCCAGTACTTC; CDR3 protein: CASSPRGAYQETQYF
V gene: TRBV28; J gene: TRBJ1-2; D gene: .; CDR3 DNA: TGTGCCAGCAGTTGGGAGGGCCTCTATGGCTACACCTTC; CDR3 protein: CASSWEGLYGYTF
V gene: TRBV5-6; J gene: TRBJ1-4; D gene: TRBD1; CDR3 DNA: TGTGCCAGCAGCTTGGTGGGACAGGGACCTAATGAAAAACTGTTTTTT; CDR3 protein: CASSLVGQGPNEKLFF
V gene: TRBV4-2; J gene: TRBJ2-2; D gene: .; CDR3 DNA: TGTGCCAGCAGCCAAGTCCTTTTAGACGGGGAGCTGTTTTTT; CDR3 protein: CASSQVLLDGELFF
V gene: TRBV7-2; J gene: TRBJ1-6; D gene: .; CDR3 DNA: TGTGCCAGCAGCCGAGGTTTGGATAATTCACCCCTCCACTTT; CDR3 protein: CASSRGLDNSPLHF
V gene: TRBV9; J gene: TRBJ2-3; D gene: .; CDR3 DNA: TGTGCCAGCAGCGTAGGGGGGGACACAGATACGCAGTATTTT; CDR3 protein: CASSVGGDTDTQYF
V gene: TRBV7-2; J gene: TRBJ1-2; D gene: TRBD1; CDR3 DNA: TGTGCCAGCAGCCTACAGGGGAACTATGGCTACACCTTC; CDR3 protein: CASSLQGNYGYTF
V gene: TRBV5-1; J gene: TRBJ1-3; D gene: .; CDR3 DNA: TGCGCCAGCAGCCCCGGGGACTCGGGCGGCTCTGGAAACACCATATATTTT; CDR3 protein: CASSPGDSGGSGNTIYF
V gene: TRBV7-9; J gene: TRBJ1-1; D gene: .; CDR3 DNA: TGTGCCAGCAGCTTAGGCCGTAACACAAGAGGGGCTTTCTTT; CDR3 protein: CASSLGRNTRGAFF